The 24 T cell receptor beta chains below were found in one sample sequenced in a study of blood T cell repertoires in COVID-19. The method was immunoSEQ multiplex PCR; TCRdb's version includes in-frame clones alone and lacks a portion of them. The repertoire includes about 280,000 clones, 86% of them detected once, and approximately 2.2% sits in the top ten. Specimen: peripheral blood. These receptors all come from a woman in her thirties who had recovered from COVID-19.

The genes are TRBV5-1 and TRBJ2-2; no firm D call. The V end lost 4 bases, the J end lost 7 bases, and 14 bases lay between the germline ends. There are 14 residues in the CDR3. The germline gives CDR1 SGHRS, CDR2 YFSETQ. CDR3 amino acids: CASSLAPSGGELFF. The CDR3 DNA reads as TGCGCCAGCAGCCTGGCACCTTCCGGCGGGGAGCTGTTTTTT.

V and J are TRBV15 and TRBJ2-7; maybe TRBD2 (7 bases). The V end lost 2 bases, the J end lost 3 bases, and 17 bases lay between the germline ends. Germline assignment: CDR1 LNHNV and CDR2 YYDKDF (reference sequence). This CDR3 is 16 amino acids long. The CDR3 sequence is CATSRREGGFNYEQYF. The CDR3, as DNA: TGTGCCACCAGCAGAAGGGAGGGGGGGTTTAACTACGAGCAGTACTTC. Together with reference TRBV15 and TRBJ2-7, the CDR3 gives the full variable domain: DAMVIQNPRYQVTQFGKPVTLSCSQTLNHNVMYWYQQKSSQAPKLLFHYYDKDFNNEADTPDNFQSRRPNTSFCFLDIRSPGLGDTAMYLCATSRREGGFNYEQYFGPGTRLTVT.

The chain has TRBV5-6 and TRBJ1-4; D is ambiguous. Per germline, CDR1 SGHDT and CDR2 YYEEEE. V lost 5 bases and J 5 bases, leaving 13 bases between the germline ends. This CDR3 is 14 amino acids long. CDR3 residues: CASSSREPNEKLFF. In nucleotides, the CDR3 is TGTGCCAGCAGTTCCCGGGAGCCAAATGAAAAACTGTTTTTT.

This chain links TRBV7-9 with TRBJ1-6, with D unclear. The ends were cut back, 4 bases at V and 7 bases at J, with 5 bases in the middle. CDR3 length: 12 amino acids. Germline V lookup: CDR1 SEHNR, CDR2 FQNEAQ (reference sequence). CDR3 nucleotide sequence: TGTGCCAGCAGCTCAGTAAATTCACCCCTCCACTTT. Translating gives CASSSVNSPLHF.

The CDR3 region has the DNA TGTGCCAGCAGTTTATGGTCGGGAAACTATGGCTACACCTTC. It codes for CASSLWSGNYGYTF. This chain joins TRBV27 and TRBJ1-2, with D unresolved. From germline, CDR1 is MNHEY and CDR2 SMNVEV (reference sequence). CDR3 length: 14 amino acids. Trimming pared 1 base from V and 2 bases from J, leaving 8 bases between.

This chain connects TRBV5-4 to TRBJ1-2; no definite D call. Germline V lookup: CDR1 SGHNT, CDR2 YYREEE (reference sequence). This CDR3 contains 17 residues. V dropped 1 base and J dropped 3 bases, with 19 bases sitting between them. This CDR3 is CASSLSLVRGNHYGYTF. The DNA for the CDR3 is TGTGCCAGCAGCTTGAGTTTGGTGCGAGGCAATCACTATGGCTACACCTTC.

The chain uses TRBV7-9 and TRBJ2-7; maybe TRBD1 (6 bases). CDR1 and CDR2 from the germline V gene are SEHNR and FQNEAQ (reference sequence). This CDR3 has 12 residues. The germline V and J ends were trimmed by 4 bases and 5 bases, with 9 bases remaining between them. CDR3 amino acids: CASSYSGDEQYF. Here the CDR3 DNA reads TGTGCCAGCAGCTATTCAGGGGACGAGCAGTACTTC.

The chain joins TRBV9 to TRBJ2-5; D unclear. The CDR3 is made up of 17 amino acids. V was cut by 0 bases and J by 3 bases, with 18 bases left in between. Germline lookup yields CDR1 SGDLS and CDR2 YYNGEE. CDR3 sequence reads: CASSVGLRAREKETQYF. CDR3 DNA: TGTGCCAGCAGCGTAGGTCTTCGAGCCCGAGAGAAAGAGACCCAGTACTTC.

The rearrangement links TRBV7-2 to TRBJ2-3; D might be TRBD2 (5 bases). The CDR3 loop spans 15 amino acids. Germline CDR1 reads SGHTA; CDR2 reads FQGNSA. Trimming shortened V by 5 bases and J by 3 bases, and 15 bases separated the two germline ends. This CDR3 is CASSVGGQITDTQYF. The CDR3, as DNA: TGTGCCAGCAGCGTAGGAGGTCAAATTACAGATACGCAGTATTTT.

J is TRBJ2-3 and V is TRBV6-5, with D maybe TRBD2 (6 bases). The CDR3 runs 13 residues. V lost 5 bases and J lost 5, with 11 bases in between. The germline CDR1 and CDR2 sequences are MNHEY and SVGAGI. CDR3 protein: CASSLRGKDTQYF. The CDR3 nucleotides read TGTGCCAGCAGTCTCCGGGGGAAAGATACGCAGTATTTT.

V gene TRBV27 combines with J gene TRBJ2-6, with 9 bases matching TRBD1. Germline-derived CDR1 and CDR2 are MNHEY and SMNVEV (reference sequence). V lost 2 bases and J lost 0; bases outside the gene matches: 2. The CDR3 contains 17 residues. CDR3 nucleotides: TGTGCCAGCAGTTTACGGGGACAGGGCTCTGGGGCCAACGTCCTGACTTTC. Encoded protein: CASSLRGQGSGANVLTF.

V is TRBV7-9 and J is TRBJ1-1; TRBD1 might be the D (6 bases). From germline, CDR1 is SEHNR and CDR2 FQNEAQ (reference sequence). This CDR3 has 13 residues. The V gene lost 6 bases and the J gene lost 1 base, with 9 bases spanning the gap. The CDR3 nucleotides are TGTGCCAGCAGTGGACAGCCGAACACTGAAGCTTTCTTT. Translated: CASSGQPNTEAFF.

The chain couples TRBV19 to TRBJ1-1; TRBD1 is a possible D gene (5 bases). Looked up from germline, CDR1 is LNHDA and CDR2 is SQIVND (reference sequence). The CDR3 sequence is 13 residues long. Trimming shortened V by 7 bases and J by 4 bases, and 13 bases separated the two germline ends. In DNA form, the CDR3 reads TGTGCCAGTATCCAGGGCCCGAGCACTGAAGCTTTCTTT. Residues: CASIQGPSTEAFF.

This clone appeared a single time. DNA of the CDR3: TGTGCTAGTGGTTCCACCCCCCCGGGACAGGGGGCTTTCTTT. This encodes CASGSTPPGQGAFF. The V and J genes are TRBV12-5 and TRBJ1-1, with 10 nucleotides matching TRBD1. CDR1 LGHNT and CDR2 FRNRAP come from the germline V gene. V shed 4 bases, J shed 11 bases, and the junction held 10 bases outside the gene matches. This CDR3 spans 14 amino acids. The full variable domain, completed using reference TRBV12-5 and TRBJ1-1, is DARVTQTPRHKVTEMGQEVTMRCQPILGHNTVFWYRQTMMQGLELLAYFRNRAPLDDSGMPKDRFSAEMPDATLATLKIQPSEPRDSAVYFCASGSTPPGQGAFFGQGTRLTVV.

The rearrangement uses TRBV6-1 and TRBJ1-2, with unresolved D. Germline CDR1 is MNHNS and CDR2 is SASEGT. The CDR3 length is 11 residues. Trimming left V 10 bases short and J 8 bases short, with 14 bases between. CDR3 nucleotide sequence: TGTGCCACGACCGGAGTCGGCGGCTACACCTTC. Translating it yields CATTGVGGYTF.

The genes are TRBV5-4 and TRBJ1-5, with D possibly being TRBD1 (5 bases). The V and J ends lost 4 bases and 5 bases respectively, with 13 bases between them. Germline CDR1 is SGHNT and CDR2 is YYREEE (reference sequence). The CDR3 sequence is 14 residues long. In nucleotides, the CDR3 is TGTGCCAGCAGCACCGACCAAGGGGATCAGCCCCAGCATTTT. Residues: CASSTDQGDQPQHF.

This chain uses TRBV5-1 with TRBJ2-7; 7 positions match TRBD1. This CDR3 region has 14 residues. V gave up 4 bases and J gave up 4 bases; unmatched junction bases: 8. Germline V gene lookup returns CDR1 SGHRS and CDR2 YFSETQ. Written as DNA, the CDR3 is TGCGCCAGCAGCCAGGGACAGACAGTTTACGAGCAGTACTTC. This gives the protein CASSQGQTVYEQYF. Full variable domain (missing parts from reference TRBV5-1 and TRBJ2-7): KAGVTQTPRYLIKTRGQQVTLSCSPISGHRSVSWYQQTPGQGLQFLFEYFSETQRNKGNFPGRFSGRQFSNSRSEMNVSTLELGDSALYLCASSQGQTVYEQYFGPGTRLTVT.

The chain couples TRBV15 to TRBJ1-2; TRBD1 matches 10 bases. CDR3 length: 15 amino acids. J was trimmed by 6 bases and V by 2 bases; bases with no gene match: 6. Germline V gene data show CDR1 as LNHNV and CDR2 as YYDKDF (reference sequence). This chain's CDR3 is CATSRTGTGVDGYTF. The CDR3, as DNA: TGTGCCACCAGCAGAACCGGGACAGGGGTAGATGGCTACACCTTC.

This clone was counted a few times. The J gene is TRBJ1-1, the V gene TRBV7-9, with D perhaps TRBD1 (6 bases). V lost 2 bases and J lost 6, with 16 bases in between. The CDR3 is 15 amino acids. Germline V gene data show CDR1 as SEHNR and CDR2 as FQNEAQ (reference sequence). The DNA for the CDR3 is TGTGCCAGCAGCTTAATCGGCAGGTCAGGGGCTGAAGCTTTCTTT. Translation gives CASSLIGRSGAEAFF.

As to this clone: Other nucleotide sequences in the sample specify the same CDR3. V usage is TRBV19 and J usage is TRBJ1-2; 8 bases align to TRBD1. V lost 3 bases to trimming and J lost 5 bases; unmatched junction nucleotides: 2. The CDR3 sequence is 13 residues long. CDR1 and CDR2 (germline): LNHDA, SQIVND (reference sequence). The chain's CDR3 is CASSIGTGYGYTF. The DNA of the CDR3 is TGTGCCAGTAGTATCGGGACAGGTTATGGCTACACCTTC.

The J gene is TRBJ1-3, the V gene TRBV7-9; 7 bases match TRBD1. CDR1 is SEHNR, CDR2 FQNEAQ, per germline (reference sequence). This CDR3 is built from 15 residues. The junction had 4 bases not matched to a gene; V was cut back by 5 bases and J by 0 bases. The DNA for the CDR3 is TGTGCCAGCAGCGAAGGGGGCTTCTCTGGAAACACCATATATTTT. It is translated as CASSEGGFSGNTIYF.

The rearrangement joins TRBV7-9 to TRBJ2-7; a weak D match, TRBD2 (6 bases). This CDR3 comprises 16 residues. Trimming took 7 bases from V and 0 from J, leaving 19 bases between them. CDR1 SEHNR and CDR2 FQNEAQ come from the germline V gene (reference sequence). The CDR3 bases are TGTGCCAGCACGCAAGCGGGCGCAGTCGGCTCCTACGAGCAGTACTTC. Its translation: CASTQAGAVGSYEQYF.

The V and J genes are TRBV9 and TRBJ2-7, with D maybe TRBD2 (6 bases). This CDR3 is built from 18 residues. Germline CDR1 reads SGDLS; CDR2 reads YYNGEE. V lost 0 bases to trimming and J lost 6 bases, with 25 bases between them. CDR3 DNA: TGTGCCAGCAGCGTAGATCCGGGACTCGACGCGGTTACGCGCGAGCAGTACTTC. This encodes CASSVDPGLDAVTREQYF.

This chain joins TRBV15 and TRBJ2-2; 9 positions agree with TRBD2. Germline V gene sequence: CDR1 LNHNV, CDR2 YYDKDF (reference sequence). J gave up 7 bases and V 1 base, and 19 bases lay outside the gene matches. The CDR3 runs to 20 residues. The CDR3, as DNA: TGTGCCACCAGCAGAGGGACAGGAAGGTTTAAGCGGGAGGATGGCGGGGAGCTGTTTTTT. Translation: CATSRGTGRFKREDGGELFF.